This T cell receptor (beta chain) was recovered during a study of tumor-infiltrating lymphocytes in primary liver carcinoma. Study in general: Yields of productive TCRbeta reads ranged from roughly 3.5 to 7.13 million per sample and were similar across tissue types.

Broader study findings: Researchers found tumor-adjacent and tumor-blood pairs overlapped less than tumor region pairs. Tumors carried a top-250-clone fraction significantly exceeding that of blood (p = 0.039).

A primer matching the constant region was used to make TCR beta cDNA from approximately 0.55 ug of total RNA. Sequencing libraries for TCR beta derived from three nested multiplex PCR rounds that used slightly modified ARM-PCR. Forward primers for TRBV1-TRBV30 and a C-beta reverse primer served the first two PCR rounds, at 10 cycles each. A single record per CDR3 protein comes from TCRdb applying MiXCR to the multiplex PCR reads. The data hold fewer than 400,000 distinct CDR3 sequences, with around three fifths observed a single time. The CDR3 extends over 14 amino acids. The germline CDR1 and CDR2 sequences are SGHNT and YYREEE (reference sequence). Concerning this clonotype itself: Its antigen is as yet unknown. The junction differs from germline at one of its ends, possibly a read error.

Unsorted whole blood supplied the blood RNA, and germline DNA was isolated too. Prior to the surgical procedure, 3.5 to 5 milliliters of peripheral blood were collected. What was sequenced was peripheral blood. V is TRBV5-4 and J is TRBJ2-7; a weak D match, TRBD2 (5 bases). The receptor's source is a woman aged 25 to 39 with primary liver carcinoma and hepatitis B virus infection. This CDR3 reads CVSSFVAGSYEQYF. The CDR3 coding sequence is TGTGTCAGCAGCTTTGTGGCGGGCTCCTACGAACAGTACTTC.